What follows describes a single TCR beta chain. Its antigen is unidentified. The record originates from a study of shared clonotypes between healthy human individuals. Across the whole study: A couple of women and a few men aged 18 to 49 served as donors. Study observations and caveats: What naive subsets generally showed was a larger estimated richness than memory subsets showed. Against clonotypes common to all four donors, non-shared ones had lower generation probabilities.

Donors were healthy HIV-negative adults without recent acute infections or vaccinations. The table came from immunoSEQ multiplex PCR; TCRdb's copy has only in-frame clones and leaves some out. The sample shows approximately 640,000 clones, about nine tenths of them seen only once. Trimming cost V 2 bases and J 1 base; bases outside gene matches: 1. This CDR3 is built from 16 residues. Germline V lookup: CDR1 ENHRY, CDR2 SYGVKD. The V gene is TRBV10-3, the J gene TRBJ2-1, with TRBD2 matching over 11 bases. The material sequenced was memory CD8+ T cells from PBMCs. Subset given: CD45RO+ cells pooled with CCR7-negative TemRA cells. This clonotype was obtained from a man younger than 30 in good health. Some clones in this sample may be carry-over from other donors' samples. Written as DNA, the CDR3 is TGTGCCATCAGTGAGGGGACTAGCGGATCCTACAATGAGCAGTTCTTC. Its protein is CAISEGTSGSYNEQFF.